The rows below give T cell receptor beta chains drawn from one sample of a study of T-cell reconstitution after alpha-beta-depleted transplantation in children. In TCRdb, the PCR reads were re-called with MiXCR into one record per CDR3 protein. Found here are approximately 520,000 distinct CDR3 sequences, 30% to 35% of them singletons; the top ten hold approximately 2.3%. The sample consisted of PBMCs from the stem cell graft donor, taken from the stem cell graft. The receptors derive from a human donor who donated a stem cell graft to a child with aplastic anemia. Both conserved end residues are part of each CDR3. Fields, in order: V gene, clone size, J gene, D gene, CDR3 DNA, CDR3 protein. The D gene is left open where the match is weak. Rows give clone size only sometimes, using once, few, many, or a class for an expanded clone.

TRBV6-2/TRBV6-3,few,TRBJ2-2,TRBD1,TGTGCCAGCACCGCCTACGGGACAGCGAACACCGGGGAGCTGTTTTTT,CASTAYGTANTGELFF
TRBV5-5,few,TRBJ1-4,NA,TGTGCCAGCAGCTGGGACCGAGGGGCTTCTAATGAAAAACTGTTTTTT,CASSWDRGASNEKLFF
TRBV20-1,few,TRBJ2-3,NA,TGCAGTGCTAAGACGGGCCTGAGCACAGATACGCAGTATTTT,CSAKTGLSTDTQYF
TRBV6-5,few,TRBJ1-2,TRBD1,TGTGCCAGCAGTCACGGGACAGGGGGGTATGGCTACACCTTC,CASSHGTGGYGYTF
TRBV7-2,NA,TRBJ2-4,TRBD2,TGTGCCAGCAGCCCGGGGGGGACTAGCGAGAAGTACTTC,CASSPGGTSEKYF
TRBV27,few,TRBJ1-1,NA,TGTGCCAGCAGTCCCATCGGACAGCAAAACACTGAAGCTTTCTTT,CASSPIGQQNTEAFF
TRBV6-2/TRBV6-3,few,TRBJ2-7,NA,TGTGCCAGCAGTTTCTATTCGGGACCTAGCTACGAGCAGTACTTC,CASSFYSGPSYEQYF
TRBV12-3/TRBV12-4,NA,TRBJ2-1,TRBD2,TGTGCCAGCAGTCTCATGGCGGGAGGAACCTACAATGAGCAGTTCTTC,CASSLMAGGTYNEQFF
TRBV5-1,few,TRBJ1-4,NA,TGCGCCAGCAGCTTGAGGGCAGACAATGAAAAACTGTTTTTT,CASSLRADNEKLFF
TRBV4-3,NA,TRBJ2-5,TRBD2,TGCGCCAGCAGCCAAGGAGCTAGCGGGGTCCGAGAGACCCAGTACTTC,CASSQGASGVRETQYF
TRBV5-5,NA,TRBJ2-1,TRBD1,TGTGCCAGCAGCTTGGAACAGGGGGTCGGGGAGCAGTTCTTC,CASSLEQGVGEQFF
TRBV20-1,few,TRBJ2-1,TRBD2,TGCAGCCCCAGATCGCGGGAGGGCAATGAGCAGTTCTTC,CSPRSREGNEQFF
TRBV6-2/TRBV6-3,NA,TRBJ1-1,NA,TGTGCCAGCAGTTACTCCGGGGGGAACGCTGAAGCTTTCTTT,CASSYSGGNAEAFF
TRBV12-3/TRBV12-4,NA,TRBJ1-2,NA,TGTGCCAGCAGTTTCCGGGAAGGGGGCTACACCTTC,CASSFREGGYTF
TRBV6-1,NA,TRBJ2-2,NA,TGTGCCAGCCACCTCGGGCCGATCTACACCGGGGAGCTGTTTTTT,CASHLGPIYTGELFF
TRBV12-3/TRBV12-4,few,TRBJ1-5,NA,TGTGCCAGCAGCGCAGGTTTCTATCAGCCCCAGCATTTT,CASSAGFYQPQHF
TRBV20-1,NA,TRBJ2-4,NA,TGCAGTGTTCTGGGAAAACCTAAAAACATTCAGTACTTC,CSVLGKPKNIQYF
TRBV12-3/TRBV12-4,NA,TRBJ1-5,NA,TGTGCCAGCAGTTTTCGGAGTAGCAATCAGCCCCAGCATTTT,CASSFRSSNQPQHF
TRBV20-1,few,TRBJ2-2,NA,TGCAGTGCTAGAGGGAGCGAACGTTACACCGGGGAGCTGTTTTTT,CSARGSERYTGELFF
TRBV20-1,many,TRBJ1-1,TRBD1,TGCAGTGCTAGGGGGGACAGAAGCACTGAAGCTTTCTTT,CSARGDRSTEAFF
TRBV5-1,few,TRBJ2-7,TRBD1,TGCGCCAGCAGCATGGACAGGGGTCGGGTCTCCTACGAGCAGTACTTC,CASSMDRGRVSYEQYF
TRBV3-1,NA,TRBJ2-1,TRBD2,TGTGCCAGCAGCCAAGAGGGGATCAGACTAGCGGGAGTTCGAAACAATGAGCAGTTCTTC,CASSQEGIRLAGVRNNEQFF
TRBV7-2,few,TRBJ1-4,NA,TGTGCCAGCAGCCCGGGCCTAATTGGTGAAAAACTGTTTTTT,CASSPGLIGEKLFF
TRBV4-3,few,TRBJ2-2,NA,TGCGCCAGCAGCCAAGATACCGGGTCGACAAGGGAGCTGTTTTTT,CASSQDTGSTRELFF
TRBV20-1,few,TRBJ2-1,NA,TGCAGTGCTAGTGTTGGACTAACTAGACTCTCCTACAATGAGCAGTTCTTC,CSASVGLTRLSYNEQFF
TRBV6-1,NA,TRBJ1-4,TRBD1,TGTGCCAGCAGTCCCGGGACAGGGGCAACTAATGAAAAACTGTTTTTT,CASSPGTGATNEKLFF
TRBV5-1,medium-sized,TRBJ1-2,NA,TGCGCCAGCAGCTTGGCTCTCGGAGAAGACTATGGCTACACCTTC,CASSLALGEDYGYTF
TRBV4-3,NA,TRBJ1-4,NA,TGCGCCAGCAGCCAAGGAACGGAAAGCTATGAAAAACTGTTTTTT,CASSQGTESYEKLFF
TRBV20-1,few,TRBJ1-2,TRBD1,TGCAGTGCTAGAGGGACGGGACAGGGATACTATGGCTACACCTTT,CSARGTGQGYYGYTF
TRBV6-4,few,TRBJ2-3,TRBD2,TGTGCCAGCAGTGAAGTCGGACTAGGTCGGGGTACGCAGTATTTT,CASSEVGLGRGTQYF
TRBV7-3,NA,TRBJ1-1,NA,TGTGCCAGCAGCCCAATCGGGGGGGGCACTGAAGCTTTCTTT,CASSPIGGGTEAFF
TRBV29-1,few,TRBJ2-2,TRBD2,TGCAGCGCCCGAGCGGCGGGAGGGCGCACCGGGGAGCTGTTTTTT,CSARAAGGRTGELFF
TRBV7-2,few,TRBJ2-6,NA,TGTGCCAGCAGCCCTGACGGCTTTGGGGCCAACGTCCTGACTTTC,CASSPDGFGANVLTF
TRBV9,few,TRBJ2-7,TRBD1,TGTGCCAGCAGCCCCAGGGACAGGATATACGAGCAGTACTTC,CASSPRDRIYEQYF
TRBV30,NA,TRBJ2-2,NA,TGTGCCTGGAGTGTACCGGTCAGGGGAGGCGGGGAGCTGTTTTTT,CAWSVPVRGGGELFF
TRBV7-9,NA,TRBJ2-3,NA,TGTGCCAGCGGCGCGGGGTCTAGCACAGATACGCAGTATTTT,CASGAGSSTDTQYF
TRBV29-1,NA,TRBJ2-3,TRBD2,TGCAGCGTTGAAAGTGTTGGACTAGCGGGAGGGCCCTCAGATACGCAGTATTTT,CSVESVGLAGGPSDTQYF
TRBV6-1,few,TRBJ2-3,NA,TGTGCCAGCAGCCCGGACTACACAGATACGCAGTATTTT,CASSPDYTDTQYF
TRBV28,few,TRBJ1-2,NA,TGTGCCAGTAACAGGGCCGCTAACTATGGCTACACCTTC,CASNRAANYGYTF
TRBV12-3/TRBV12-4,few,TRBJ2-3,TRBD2,TGTGCCAGCAGTCTACGACTAGCGGGAGGGCCAGTGGGTACGCAGTATTTT,CASSLRLAGGPVGTQYF
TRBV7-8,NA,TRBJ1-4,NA,TGTGCCAGCAGTGGCGGGATCGAAAAACTGTTTTTT,CASSGGIEKLFF
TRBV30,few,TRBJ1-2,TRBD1,TGTGCCTGGAACAGGGGGTTATGGAATGGCTACACCTTC,CAWNRGLWNGYTF
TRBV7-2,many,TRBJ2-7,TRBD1,TGTGCCAGCAGCCCATTGCAGGGGGCGCATGGGCAGTACTTC,CASSPLQGAHGQYF
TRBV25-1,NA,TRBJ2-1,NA,TGTGCCAGCAGTGAAGATAGCGGTGTTTGGAATGAGCAGTTCTTC,CASSEDSGVWNEQFF
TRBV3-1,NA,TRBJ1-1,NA,TGTGCCAGCAGCCCTTGGGGGGGTGGTAACACTGAAGCTTTCTTT,CASSPWGGGNTEAFF
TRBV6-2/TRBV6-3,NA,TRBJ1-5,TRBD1,TGTGCCACCAGAACCGGGACAGGGGGTATTTGGAATGGCAATCAGCCCCAGCATTTT,CATRTGTGGIWNGNQPQHF
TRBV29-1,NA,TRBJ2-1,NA,TGCAGCGTTGAAGATCGTCCGGGGGCGATTCCGTACAATGAGCAGTTCTTC,CSVEDRPGAIPYNEQFF
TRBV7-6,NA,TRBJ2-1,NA,TGTGCCAGCAGCCCCAGGGTTTCGGACACATACAATGAGCAGTTCTTC,CASSPRVSDTYNEQFF
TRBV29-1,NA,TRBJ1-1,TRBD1,TGCAGCGTGAGGCTGGACAGGGGGCCCACTGAAGCTTTCTTT,CSVRLDRGPTEAFF
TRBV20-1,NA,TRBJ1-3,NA,TGCAGTGCTAGTGGGGAAGATGGAAACACCATATATTTT,CSASGEDGNTIYF
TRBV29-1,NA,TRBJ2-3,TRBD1,TGCAGCGTGGACAGGACAGGGGCAGATACGCAGTATTTT,CSVDRTGADTQYF
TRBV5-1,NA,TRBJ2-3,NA,TGCGCCAGCAGCTTTGCAGGGAAGACAGATACGCAGTATTTT,CASSFAGKTDTQYF
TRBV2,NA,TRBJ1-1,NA,TGTGCCAGCAGTGAGAGGAGGGCAGACACTGAAGCTTTCTTT,CASSERRADTEAFF
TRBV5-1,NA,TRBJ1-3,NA,TGCGCCAGCAGCTCTTCAGGGATTTATGGAAACACCATATATTTT,CASSSSGIYGNTIYF
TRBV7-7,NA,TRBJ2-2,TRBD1,TGTGCCAGCAGCTCAGGGACAGGGGCGAACACCGGGGAGCTGTTTTTT,CASSSGTGANTGELFF
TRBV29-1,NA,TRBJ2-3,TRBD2,TGCAGCGTTGTCGCGGGAGGAATCACAGATACGCAGTATTTT,CSVVAGGITDTQYF
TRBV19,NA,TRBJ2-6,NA,TGTGCCAGTAGTTTGTTACAGGGCGCTGGGGCCAACGTCCTGACTTTC,CASSLLQGAGANVLTF
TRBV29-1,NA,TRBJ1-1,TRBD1,TGCAGCGGTGTCCGAGGAATAATTGGAGGCGAGACAGGGTGGGTATCTGGCACTGAAGCTTTCTTT,CSGVRGIIGGETGWVSGTEAFF
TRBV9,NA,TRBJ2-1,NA,TGTGCCAGCAGCGCCGACTACGAGCAGTTCTTC,CASSADYEQFF
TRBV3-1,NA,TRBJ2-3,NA,TGTGCCAGCAGCCAAGATCCGACCGGCACAGATACGCAGTATTTT,CASSQDPTGTDTQYF